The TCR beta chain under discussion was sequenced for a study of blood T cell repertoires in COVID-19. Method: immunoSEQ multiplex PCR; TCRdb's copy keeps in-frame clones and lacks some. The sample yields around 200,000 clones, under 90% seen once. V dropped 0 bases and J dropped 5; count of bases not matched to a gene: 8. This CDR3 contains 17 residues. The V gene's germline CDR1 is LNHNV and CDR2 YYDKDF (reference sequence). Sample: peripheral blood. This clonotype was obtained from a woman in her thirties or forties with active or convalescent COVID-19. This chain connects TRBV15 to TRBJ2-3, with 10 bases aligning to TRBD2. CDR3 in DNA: TGTGCCACCAGCAGAGATTTGCTAGCGGGAGCGAAAGATACGCAGTATTTT. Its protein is CATSRDLLAGAKDTQYF.